This is a list of T cell receptor beta chains from one sample in a study of shared clonotypes between healthy human individuals. Clones were read by immunoSEQ multiplex PCR, and TCRdb kept only the in-frame ones, dropping some. The profile shows approximately 1.4 million clones, 95% to 99% of them singletons. Material for sequencing was naive CD4+ T cells sorted from blood. The receptors stem from a man under 40 in good health. CDR3s include the opening cysteine and the closing phenylalanine or tryptophan. A D gene is named only where the DNA matches it firmly. Clone size, where shown, is once, few, many, or a class for clones that have expanded.

DNA: TGTGCCAGCAGTGAAGTTCAGGGGCCCTACGAGCAGTACTTC; CDR3: CASSEVQGPYEQYF; V: TRBV6-1; size: NA; D: NA; length: 14; J: TRBJ2-7
DNA: TGCGCCAGCAGCTTTCTAGCGTATCAAGAGACCCAGTACTTC; CDR3: CASSFLAYQETQYF; V: TRBV5-1; size: NA; D: NA; length: 14; J: TRBJ2-5
DNA: TGTGCCAGCAGCCATAGAACAGGCACCGGGGAGCTGTTTTTT; CDR3: CASSHRTGTGELFF; V: TRBV11-3; size: NA; D: NA; length: 14; J: TRBJ2-2
DNA: TGTGCCAGCAGCTCAAAGGCTGGTAGCTCTGGAAACACCATATATTTT; CDR3: CASSSKAGSSGNTIYF; V: TRBV5-4; size: NA; D: NA; length: 16; J: TRBJ1-3
DNA: TGTGCCACCAGCAGAGGTACTAGCGGGAGATCGGAGACCCAGTACTTC; CDR3: CATSRGTSGRSETQYF; V: TRBV15; size: NA; D: TRBD2; length: 16; J: TRBJ2-5
DNA: TGTGCCAGCTCACAGACAGCAACTAATGAAAAACTGTTTTTT; CDR3: CASSQTATNEKLFF; V: TRBV18; size: NA; D: NA; length: 14; J: TRBJ1-4
DNA: TGTGCCAGCAGCTTTGGTGCCCACCCCGGCGAGGATGAGCAGTTCTTC; CDR3: CASSFGAHPGEDEQFF; V: TRBV7-9; size: once; D: NA; length: 16; J: TRBJ2-1
DNA: TGTGCCAGCAGCCTTTCGGGTGACGGCAATCAGCCCCAGCATTTT; CDR3: CASSLSGDGNQPQHF; V: TRBV11-2; size: NA; D: NA; length: 15; J: TRBJ1-5
DNA: TGTGCCAGCAGTTCCAGACTAGCGGGAGAAACAGATACGCAGTATTTT; CDR3: CASSSRLAGETDTQYF; V: TRBV27; size: NA; D: TRBD2; length: 16; J: TRBJ2-3
DNA: TGTGCCAGCAGCTTAGATGGCTTCTTCACCGGGGAGCTGTTTTTT; CDR3: CASSLDGFFTGELFF; V: TRBV11-2; size: NA; D: NA; length: 15; J: TRBJ2-2